This entry lists 17 T cell receptor beta chains sequenced from one sample in a study of T cells in localized non-small cell lung cancer. Profiling relied on immunoSEQ multiplex PCR, and the TCRdb table lists in-frame clones only, not all of them. The table includes about 30,000 clones, approximately 91% detected once. Sequencing used PBMCs, obtained before any cancer treatment. All receptors come from a man aged 40 to 70 with stage II lung adenocarcinoma.

The table lists this clone with a count of one. The genes are TRBV4-1 and TRBJ1-3; D is undetermined. Germline CDR1 MGHRA, CDR2 YSYEKL. The V and J ends lost 4 bases and 0 bases respectively, with 10 bases between them. This CDR3 spans 15 amino acids. The CDR3 region has the DNA TGCGCCAGCAGCCCGGGCCTCGTCTCTGGAAACACCATATATTTT. Translation: CASSPGLVSGNTIYF.

This clone was seen a single time. The chain recombines TRBV2 with TRBJ1-4; 7 bases match TRBD1. V shed 6 bases, J shed 2 bases, and the junction held 6 bases outside the gene matches. Germline V gene lookup returns CDR1 SNHLY and CDR2 FYNNEI. This CDR3 comprises 15 residues. The CDR3 here is CASRLTGSTNEKLFF. In DNA form, the CDR3 reads TGTGCCAGCAGGCTGACAGGGAGCACTAATGAAAAACTGTTTTTT.

The chain joins TRBV10-3 to TRBJ2-1; 7 bases match TRBD2. The CDR3 is 13 amino acids. With V trimmed by 6 bases and J by 5 bases, 4 bases remained unmatched. The germline V gene encodes CDR1 ENHRY and CDR2 SYGVKD. CDR3 residues: CAISGTTNNEQFF. The CDR3 coding sequence is TGTGCCATCAGCGGGACTACAAACAATGAGCAGTTCTTC.

The rearrangement uses TRBV7-9 and TRBJ2-1; 10 nucleotides line up with TRBD1. The CDR3 has 14 amino acids. V was pared by 6 bases and J by 6 bases, with 5 bases of the junction left unmatched. CDR1 and CDR2 (germline): SEHNR, FQNEAQ (reference sequence). The CDR3 DNA sequence: TGTGCCAGCAGGAGACAGGGGGCTAGCAATGAGCAGTTCTTC. This codes for CASRRQGASNEQFF.

CDR3 DNA sequence: TGTGCCAGCAGCTATTCGGGACAGGGGGACTATGGCTACACCTTC. Translated, it gives CASSYSGQGDYGYTF. The chain is built from TRBV28 and TRBJ1-2; 11 positions agree with TRBD1. Germline assignment: CDR1 MDHEN and CDR2 SYDVKM. With V trimmed by 6 bases and J by 3 bases, 6 bases remained unmatched. This CDR3 spans 15 amino acids.

The chain recombines TRBV9 with TRBJ2-1; D is possibly TRBD2 (5 bases). The germline V and J ends were trimmed by 5 bases and 6 bases, with 18 bases remaining between them. Per the germline V gene, CDR1 is SGDLS and CDR2 is YYNGEE. The CDR3 has 15 residues. In nucleotides, the CDR3 is TGTGCCAGCAGGCGAGACGAGGGCCGCGCCAATGAGCAGTTCTTC. Its translation is CASRRDEGRANEQFF.

This clone was picked up one time. V is TRBV19 and J is TRBJ2-1; TRBD1 might be the D (6 bases). CDR1 and CDR2 (germline): LNHDA, SQIVND (reference sequence). The V and J ends lost 5 bases and 8 bases respectively, with 22 bases between them. The CDR3 consists of 16 residues. CDR3 DNA sequence: TGTGCCAGTAGTCCGGGCCCCAAAACAGGGACGGATGAGCAGTTCTTC. It encodes CASSPGPKTGTDEQFF.

The rearrangement joins TRBV10-3 to TRBJ1-2; no reliable D call. Trimming shortened V by 11 bases and J by 3 bases, and 13 bases separated the two germline ends. Germline CDR1 and CDR2: ENHRY and SYGVKD. CDR3 length: 12 residues. Here the CDR3 DNA reads TGTGCCTCCATGGACGGTGACTATGGCTACACCTTC. Protein sequence: CASMDGDYGYTF.

The rearrangement joins TRBV30 to TRBJ1-5; D is undetermined. Trimming cost V 2 bases and J 13 bases, with 21 bases left between them. The CDR3 sequence is 14 residues long. CDR1 and CDR2 (germline): GTSNPN, SVGIG (reference sequence). The CDR3 DNA sequence: TGTGCCTGGAGTCCTGGCTTGATGGACCTCCTTCAGCATTTT. This codes for CAWSPGLMDLLQHF.

CDR3 sequence reads: CASSFVGVDQPQHF. CDR3 DNA: TGTGCCAGCAGCTTTGTAGGGGTTGATCAGCCCCAGCATTTT. The chain couples TRBV5-8 to TRBJ1-5; tentative D call: TRBD1 (5 bases). V lost 2 bases and J 5 bases, leaving 11 bases between the germline ends. Germline lookup yields CDR1 SGHTS and CDR2 YDEGEE. CDR3 length: 14 amino acids.

The V gene is TRBV27, the J gene TRBJ1-2, with D unresolved. The CDR3 is 13 residues long. V lost 8 bases to trimming and J lost 0 bases, with 10 bases between them. From germline, CDR1 is MNHEY and CDR2 SMNVEV (reference sequence). CDR3 nucleotides: TGTGCCAGCCCTGCCCAAGCTAACTATGGCTACACCTTC. Its translation: CASPAQANYGYTF.

The chain combines TRBV5-6 with TRBJ1-5, with D maybe TRBD1 (5 bases). Germline CDR1 SGHDT, CDR2 YYEEEE. V lost 1 base and J 7 bases, leaving 15 bases between the germline ends. CDR3 size: 15 residues. The CDR3 spells CASSLFSGGGQPQHF. CDR3 bases: TGTGCCAGCAGCTTGTTTTCTGGGGGGGGACAGCCCCAGCATTTT.

This chain uses TRBV19 with TRBJ1-2; D is unresolved. CDR1 and CDR2 (germline): LNHDA, SQIVND (reference sequence). Trimming took 3 bases from V and 0 from J, leaving 5 bases between them. The CDR3 is made up of 13 amino acids. The CDR3 DNA follows: TGTGCCAGTAGTATTTCTGCTAACTATGGCTACACCTTC. Translated: CASSISANYGYTF.

This clone appeared a single time. The V gene is TRBV7-2, the J gene TRBJ1-4, with 7 positions matching TRBD1. There are 15 residues in the CDR3. CDR1 is SGHTA and CDR2 is FQGNSA in the germline V gene. With 2 bases clipped from V and 4 bases from J, the junction kept 4 bases outside the gene matches. CDR3 sequence: CASSLSRGGNEKLFF. The CDR3 DNA reads TGTGCCAGCAGCTTAAGCAGGGGGGGTAATGAAAAACTGTTTTTT.

This sequence joins TRBV15 and TRBJ2-2; 15 bases align to TRBD2. CDR1 and CDR2 (germline): LNHNV, YYDKDF (reference sequence). This CDR3 region has 20 residues. The V and J ends lost 0 bases and 4 bases, in that order; junction bases with no gene match: 9. CDR3 coding DNA: TGTGCCACCAGCAGAGATCTTGGACTAGCGGGAGGGCCGGGCACCGGGGAGCTGTTTTTT. This gives the protein CATSRDLGLAGGPGTGELFF.

V and J are TRBV7-2 and TRBJ2-2; D tentatively reads TRBD1 or TRBD2 (7 bases each). Germline values: CDR1 SGHTA, CDR2 FQGNSA. Trimming removed 7 bases from V and 7 bases from J, with 16 bases in between. This CDR3 comprises 14 residues. The CDR3 DNA reads as TGTGCCAGCATCATGGGAGGGGGCAACGGGGAGCTGTTTTTT. This encodes CASIMGGGNGELFF. Looking up the rest from reference TRBV7-2 and TRBJ2-2 gives the full variable domain: GAGVSQSPSNKVTEKGKDVELRCDPISGHTALYWYRQSLGQGLEFLIYFQGNSAPDKSGLPSDRFSAERTGGSVSTLTIQRTQQEDSAVYLCASIMGGGNGELFFGEGSRLTVL.

The J gene is TRBJ2-3, the V gene TRBV14; possibly TRBD2 for D (5 bases). The CDR3 contains 14 residues. Germline CDR1 is SGHDN and CDR2 is FVKESK. Trimming took 2 bases from V and 6 from J, leaving 12 bases between them. The CDR3 sequence: CASSQREWRDTQYF. CDR3 nucleotide sequence: TGTGCCAGCAGCCAACGGGAATGGCGCGATACGCAGTATTTT.